Below are 15 T cell receptor beta chains sequenced from a single sample in a study of human T cells and chemical hapten exposure. Using its own MiXCR run on the RACE reads, TCRdb lists one record per CDR3 protein. The profile shows some 87,000 distinct CDR3 sequences, 10% of them singletons. Time point specified: patch test 1, 2 weeks after DPC sensitization. Treatment meaning: therapeutic diphenylcyclopropenone sensitization with weekly scalp DPC. The sample consisted of whole blood, taken in connection with sensitization to the hapten diphenylcyclopropenone (DPC). These receptors were obtained from a woman between 50 and 59 years old with alopecia areata. Some clones in this sample may be carry-over from other donors' samples.

The CDR3 sequence is CSVGVTGPGGYTF. The CDR3 DNA sequence: TGCAGCGTTGGGGTGACAGGGCCCGGAGGCTACACCTTC. The rearrangement joins TRBV29-1 to TRBJ1-2; the match to TRBD1 covers 7 bases. J gave up 8 bases and V 4 bases, and 10 bases lay outside the gene matches. CDR3 length: 13 residues. Looked up from germline, CDR1 is SQVTM and CDR2 is ANQGSEA.

In its sample, this clonotype was seen many times. The chain couples TRBV5-1 to TRBJ1-2; D ambiguous. This CDR3 is built from 14 residues. CDR1 is SGHRS, CDR2 YFSETQ, per germline. Deletions cut 6 bases from V and 6 bases from J, with 18 bases between. CDR3 DNA sequence: TGCGCCAGCAATTTGGGAAGGGTTGCGGATGGCTACACCTTC. This encodes CASNLGRVADGYTF.

The CDR3 DNA reads TGCAGCGCCCAGACTAGTCGCGCGCAGTATTTT. Translation: CSAQTSRAQYF. The chain carries TRBV29-1 and TRBJ2-3, with D tentatively TRBD2 (6 bases). CDR1 is SQVTM and CDR2 is ANQGSEA in the germline V gene. This CDR3 spans 11 amino acids. Deletions cut 7 bases from V and 10 bases from J, with 15 bases between.

This clonotype was detected ten times or more. The rearrangement links TRBV20-1 to TRBJ2-7; TRBD1 aligns across 7 bases. The CDR3 contains 14 residues. V shed 5 bases and J 7 bases; nucleotides not matched to a gene: 14. The germline CDR1 and CDR2 sequences are DFQATT and SNEGSKA (reference sequence). The CDR3 DNA follows: TGCAGTGCTGAGGGACAGCTTTTGCCTAGGGAGCAGTACTTC. Translating it yields CSAEGQLLPREQYF.

This clonotype was observed at least ten times. The CDR3 DNA sequence: TGTGCCAGCAGCCAAGATCTCGAGGGGTTCTATGGCTACACCTTC. It specifies CASSQDLEGFYGYTF. The chain joins TRBV14 to TRBJ1-2; D is possibly TRBD1 (5 bases). Germline V CDR1 and CDR2: SGHDN, FVKESK. The CDR3 consists of 15 residues. Trimming stripped 0 bases from V and 4 bases from J, with 12 bases between.

This clonotype was seen repeatedly, ten times or more. The chain couples TRBV20-1 to TRBJ1-5; possibly TRBD1 for D (6 bases). The CDR3 length is 14 residues. Germline V gives CDR1 DFQATT, CDR2 SNEGSKA (reference sequence). With 6 bases removed from V and 1 base from J, the gap between germline ends came to 13 bases. The CDR3 DNA reads TGCAGTGCCCCTAGACAGGAAAGCAATCAGCCCCAGCATTTT. It is translated as CSAPRQESNQPQHF.

The chain joins TRBV11-3 to TRBJ2-5; 9 nucleotides align to TRBD1. With V trimmed by 5 bases and J by 2 bases, 6 bases remained unmatched. This CDR3 is built from 15 residues. In germline, CDR1 is SGHNT, CDR2 YENEEA. DNA for the CDR3: TGTGCCAGCAGCCCAGGACAGGGGAATCAAGAGACCCAGTACTTC. It encodes CASSPGQGNQETQYF.

This chain links TRBV7-3 with TRBJ2-6; D may match TRBD1 or TRBD2 (5 bases each). The ends were cut back, 1 base at V and 4 bases at J, with 14 bases in the middle. This CDR3 has 17 amino acids. Germline V lookup: CDR1 SGHTA, CDR2 FQGTGA. CDR3 coding DNA: TGTGCCAGCAGCTTAAGTCACGGGGCTGTGGGGGCCAACGTCCTGACTTTC. Protein product: CASSLSHGAVGANVLTF.

This clonotype showed up many times. The chain is built from TRBV6-5 and TRBJ1-1; no reliable D call. The germline gives CDR1 MNHEY, CDR2 SVGAGI. Trimming shortened V by 5 bases and J by 2 bases, and 6 bases separated the two germline ends. The CDR3 is 12 amino acids. For the CDR3, the DNA is TGTGCCAGCAGTGCAACAAACACTGAAGCTTTCTTT. It codes for CASSATNTEAFF.

This clonotype turned up a few times. The V and J genes are TRBV5-1 and TRBJ2-1, with unresolved D. Deletions cut 0 bases from V and 3 bases from J, with 13 bases between. Per the germline V gene, CDR1 is SGHRS and CDR2 is YFSETQ. The CDR3 runs to 16 residues. The chain's CDR3 is CASSLERWRIYNEQFF. CDR3 nucleotide sequence: TGCGCCAGCAGCTTGGAGAGGTGGCGGATCTACAATGAGCAGTTCTTC.

This clonotype was counted at least ten times. J is TRBJ1-1 and V is TRBV27, with D perhaps TRBD1 (6 bases). Trimming took 3 bases from V and 5 from J, leaving 10 bases between them. Germline V CDR1 and CDR2: MNHEY, SMNVEV (reference sequence). There are 13 residues in the CDR3. The CDR3 nucleotides are TGTGCCAGCAGTTTTAGGGGGGGGACTGAAGCTTTCTTT. Encoded protein: CASSFRGGTEAFF.

A few counts support this clonotype. This rearrangement joins TRBV19 to TRBJ2-4; 9 nucleotides match TRBD1. Germline CDR1 is LNHDA and CDR2 is SQIVND (reference sequence). V shed 11 bases and J 6 bases; nucleotides not matched to a gene: 2. The CDR3 loop spans 11 amino acids. CDR3 protein: CAAGQGNIQYF. The CDR3 nucleotides are TGTGCCGCGGGACAGGGAAACATTCAGTACTTC.

This clonotype was picked up many times. J is TRBJ2-7 and V is TRBV5-1; TRBD1 or TRBD2 may be the D gene (6 bases each). The CDR3 runs to 15 residues. V lost 3 bases and J 0 bases, leaving 13 bases between the germline ends. Germline loops: CDR1 SGHRS, CDR2 YFSETQ. Written as DNA, the CDR3 is TGCGCCAGCAGCTCTGGAGGGGGGTTCTCCTACGAGCAGTACTTC. Amino acids: CASSSGGGFSYEQYF.

This clonotype was counted a few times. The chain links TRBV12-3 or TRBV12-4 to TRBJ2-5; 7 bases agree with TRBD2. This CDR3 region has 15 residues. V shed 6 bases, J shed 5 bases, and the junction held 12 bases outside the gene matches. CDR3 in DNA: TGTGCCAGCAGCCCAGCGGGAAGCCGCGGGGAGACCCAGTACTTC. It translates to CASSPAGSRGETQYF.

The sample holds a few counts of this clonotype. The chain joins TRBV3-1 to TRBJ1-4; 10 positions match TRBD1. Germline loops: CDR1 LGHDT, CDR2 YNNKEL (reference sequence). The CDR3 is 17 amino acids. V gave up 5 bases and J gave up 7 bases; unmatched junction bases: 13. CDR3 in amino acids: CASSNRDRGRLGEKLFF. The CDR3 DNA follows: TGTGCCAGCAGCAACCGGGACAGGGGCCGCCTTGGTGAAAAACTGTTTTTT.